The rows below give T cell receptor beta chains drawn from one sample of a study of cytomegalovirus exposure and HLA in healthy donors. Sequenced by immunoSEQ multiplex PCR; TCRdb stores in-frame clones only, minus some. Altogether about 170,000 clones are present, around 80% being singletons, with the ten largest covering 1% to 1.5%. Sequenced sample: PBMCs. The receptors shown here come from a boy aged 2 to 9 in good health and CMV-seronegative. The CDR3 runs from the conserved cysteine through the conserved F or W. Each record gives: V gene, J gene, D gene, clone size, CDR3 protein, CDR3 DNA. A D gene is named only where the DNA matches it firmly. Not all rows give a size; the values are once, few, many and, for expanded clones, a class.

v_gene: TRBV5-4
j_gene: TRBJ2-5
d_gene: NA
abundance: NA
CDR3aa: CASSWDSVGETQYF
CDR3nt: TGTGCCAGCAGCTGGGACTCGGTTGGGGAGACCCAGTACTTC

v_gene: TRBV19
j_gene: TRBJ2-2
d_gene: NA
abundance: NA
CDR3aa: CASSIEFGQRVTGELFF
CDR3nt: TGTGCCAGTAGTATAGAGTTCGGACAGCGCGTCACCGGGGAGCTGTTTTTT

v_gene: TRBV7-2
j_gene: TRBJ2-1
d_gene: NA
abundance: NA
CDR3aa: CASSLVSMGGHSYNEQFF
CDR3nt: TGTGCCAGCAGCTTAGTGTCGATGGGGGGTCATTCCTACAATGAGCAGTTCTTC

v_gene: TRBV11-2
j_gene: TRBJ2-7
d_gene: TRBD2
abundance: NA
CDR3aa: CASSSKGLADSYEQYF
CDR3nt: TGTGCCAGCAGCTCAAAAGGACTAGCGGACTCCTACGAGCAGTACTTC

v_gene: TRBV5-6
j_gene: TRBJ1-2
d_gene: TRBD1
abundance: few
CDR3aa: CASSFGIPGQGLLDYGYTF
CDR3nt: TGTGCCAGCAGCTTTGGGATTCCGGGACAGGGTCTGTTGGACTATGGCTACACCTTC

v_gene: TRBV11-2
j_gene: TRBJ1-2
d_gene: TRBD1
abundance: NA
CDR3aa: CASSRGTAQVGGYTF
CDR3nt: TGTGCCAGCAGCCGCGGGACAGCCCAGGTTGGAGGCTACACCTTC

v_gene: TRBV29-1
j_gene: TRBJ1-2
d_gene: NA
abundance: NA
CDR3aa: CSVEDPWTAKTYGYTF
CDR3nt: TGCAGCGTTGAAGATCCCTGGACAGCAAAGACCTATGGCTACACCTTC

v_gene: TRBV4-3
j_gene: TRBJ2-1
d_gene: TRBD2
abundance: few
CDR3aa: CASSQEAPTSGYNEQFF
CDR3nt: TGCGCCAGCAGCCAAGAGGCCCCGACTAGCGGGTACAATGAGCAGTTCTTC

v_gene: TRBV7-9
j_gene: TRBJ2-3
d_gene: NA
abundance: NA
CDR3aa: CASSFGGTDTQYF
CDR3nt: TGTGCCAGCAGCTTCGGTGGCACAGATACGCAGTATTTT

v_gene: TRBV12-5
j_gene: TRBJ2-5
d_gene: NA
abundance: few
CDR3aa: CASGVGSGGETQYF
CDR3nt: TGTGCTAGTGGGGTGGGTAGCGGTGGGGAGACCCAGTACTTC

v_gene: TRBV6-1
j_gene: TRBJ1-5
d_gene: TRBD1
abundance: NA
CDR3aa: CASSEPIRRTGGNQPQHF
CDR3nt: TGTGCCAGCAGTGAACCCATACGCCGGACAGGGGGCAACCAGCCCCAGCATTTT

v_gene: TRBV14
j_gene: TRBJ2-7
d_gene: NA
abundance: once
CDR3aa: CASSRAKAYEQYF
CDR3nt: TGTGCCAGCAGCCGGGCTAAAGCTTACGAGCAGTACTTC

v_gene: TRBV5-4
j_gene: TRBJ2-7
d_gene: TRBD2
abundance: once
CDR3aa: CASSSRSGSYDEQYF
CDR3nt: TGTGCCAGCAGCTCCCGTAGCGGGAGTTATGACGAGCAGTACTTC

v_gene: TRBV6-1
j_gene: TRBJ1-1
d_gene: NA
abundance: once
CDR3aa: CARSESLNTEAFF
CDR3nt: TGTGCCAGATCCGAGTCCCTGAACACTGAAGCTTTCTTT

v_gene: TRBV7-9
j_gene: TRBJ2-5
d_gene: TRBD2
abundance: NA
CDR3aa: CASSLAIGLAGLETQYF
CDR3nt: TGTGCCAGCAGCTTAGCCATAGGACTAGCGGGATTGGAGACCCAGTACTTC

v_gene: TRBV9
j_gene: TRBJ2-2
d_gene: NA
abundance: NA
CDR3aa: CASSVDSSNTGELFF
CDR3nt: TGTGCCAGCAGCGTAGACAGTTCGAACACCGGGGAGCTGTTTTTT

v_gene: TRBV7-9
j_gene: TRBJ1-2
d_gene: NA
abundance: NA
CDR3aa: CASSPDSNYGYTF
CDR3nt: TGTGCCAGCAGCCCGGACAGCAACTATGGCTACACCTTC

v_gene: TRBV6-4
j_gene: TRBJ2-1
d_gene: NA
abundance: NA
CDR3aa: CASSDRASVSYNEQFF
CDR3nt: TGTGCCAGCAGTGACCGGGCTAGCGTCTCCTACAATGAGCAGTTCTTC

v_gene: TRBV9
j_gene: TRBJ2-1
d_gene: NA
abundance: NA
CDR3aa: CASSVTTSSYNEQFF
CDR3nt: TGTGCCAGCAGCGTTACGACTAGCTCCTACAATGAGCAGTTCTTC

v_gene: TRBV27
j_gene: TRBJ2-7
d_gene: TRBD1
abundance: NA
CDR3aa: CASSPSGTGSEQYF
CDR3nt: TGTGCCAGCAGTCCTTCCGGGACAGGCTCCGAGCAGTACTTC

v_gene: TRBV4-3
j_gene: TRBJ2-1
d_gene: TRBD2
abundance: NA
CDR3aa: CASSQASGNYEQFF
CDR3nt: TGCGCCAGCAGCCAAGCGAGCGGGAACTATGAGCAGTTCTTC

v_gene: TRBV15
j_gene: TRBJ1-5
d_gene: NA
abundance: NA
CDR3aa: CATSGQGNSNQPQHF
CDR3nt: TGTGCCACCAGCGGCCAGGGGAATAGCAATCAGCCCCAGCATTTT

v_gene: TRBV19
j_gene: TRBJ2-7
d_gene: TRBD2
abundance: NA
CDR3aa: CASSRTSGSYEQYF
CDR3nt: TGTGCCAGTAGCCGGACTAGCGGTTCCTACGAGCAGTACTTC

v_gene: TRBV2
j_gene: TRBJ2-3
d_gene: NA
abundance: NA
CDR3aa: CASNNQGTDTQYF
CDR3nt: TGTGCCAGCAACAACCAGGGTACAGATACGCAGTATTTT

v_gene: TRBV7-2
j_gene: TRBJ2-7
d_gene: NA
abundance: NA
CDR3aa: CASSLAGGAYEQYF
CDR3nt: TGTGCCAGCAGCTTAGCGGGAGGAGCCTACGAGCAGTACTTC

v_gene: TRBV10-2
j_gene: TRBJ2-1
d_gene: TRBD2
abundance: NA
CDR3aa: CASSEGLAGGPNEQFF
CDR3nt: TGCGCCAGCAGTGAGGGGCTAGCGGGGGGGCCTAATGAGCAGTTCTTC

v_gene: TRBV2
j_gene: TRBJ1-1
d_gene: TRBD1
abundance: NA
CDR3aa: CASRRDRANTEAFF
CDR3nt: TGTGCCAGCAGACGGGACAGGGCGAACACTGAAGCTTTCTTT